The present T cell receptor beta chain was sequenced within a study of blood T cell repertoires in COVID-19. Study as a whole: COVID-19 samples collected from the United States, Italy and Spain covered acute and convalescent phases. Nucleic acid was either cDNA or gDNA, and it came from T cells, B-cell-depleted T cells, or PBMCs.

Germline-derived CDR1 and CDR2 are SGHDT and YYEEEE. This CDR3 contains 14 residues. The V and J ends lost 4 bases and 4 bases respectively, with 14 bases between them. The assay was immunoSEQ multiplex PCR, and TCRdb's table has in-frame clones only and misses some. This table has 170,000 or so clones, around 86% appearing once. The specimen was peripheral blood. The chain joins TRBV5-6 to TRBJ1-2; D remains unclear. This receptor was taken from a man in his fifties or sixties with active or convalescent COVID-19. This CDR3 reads CASSTGSAGYGYTF. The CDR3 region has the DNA TGTGCCAGCAGCACCGGGTCCGCCGGCTATGGCTACACCTTC.